This passage covers 26 T cell receptor beta chains from one sample sequenced in a study of shared clonotypes between healthy human individuals. The method was immunoSEQ multiplex PCR; TCRdb's version includes in-frame clones alone and lacks a portion of them. The table lists 450,000 or so clones, approximately 80% of them singletons, with about 12% in the top ten. The material sequenced was PBMCs. These receptor sequences come from a woman aged 40 to 50 in good health. Some clones in this sample may be carry-over from other donors' samples.

This clone has ten or more counts. The V call is TRBV5-1, the J call TRBJ2-5, with 7 nucleotides matching TRBD1. CDR1 SGHRS and CDR2 YFSETQ come from the germline V gene. This CDR3 region has 14 residues. V shed 0 bases and J 3 bases; nucleotides not matched to a gene: 2. CDR3 in amino acids: CASSLGGQKETQYF. In DNA, the CDR3 is TGCGCCAGCAGCTTGGGGGGACAGAAAGAGACCCAGTACTTC.

V and J are TRBV15 and TRBJ1-6; 9 bases fit TRBD1. CDR3 length: 17 residues. The V gene end was trimmed by 0 bases and the J gene end by 7 bases; junction bases not matched to a gene: 7. CDR1 and CDR2 from the germline V gene are LNHNV and YYDKDF (reference sequence). The DNA for the CDR3 is TGTGCCACCAGCAGAGATAGGGGACAGGGAGGGAATTCACCCCTCCACTTT. The encoded protein is CATSRDRGQGGNSPLHF.

This clone was seen repeatedly, ten times or more. The chain has TRBV2 and TRBJ1-6; possible D gene TRBD1, 6 bases. There are 13 residues in the CDR3. Germline values: CDR1 SNHLY, CDR2 FYNNEI. Trimming left V 8 bases short and J 4 bases short, with 9 bases between. The CDR3: CASAQGYNSPLHF. DNA for the CDR3: TGTGCCAGCGCTCAGGGGTATAATTCACCCCTCCACTTT.

This clone has a single count. V is TRBV9 and J is TRBJ2-5; D tentatively fits TRBD1 or TRBD2 (5 bases each). In germline, CDR1 is SGDLS, CDR2 YYNGEE. The V and J ends lost 4 bases and 5 bases respectively, with 9 bases between them. The CDR3 covers 12 residues. The CDR3 DNA is TGTGCCAGCAGCCAAGGGACCGAGACCCAGTACTTC. It encodes CASSQGTETQYF.

The chain is built from TRBV4-1 and TRBJ1-2; 7 nucleotides match TRBD1. The CDR3 covers 14 residues. The germline V gene encodes CDR1 MGHRA and CDR2 YSYEKL. Germline trimming cut 1 base from V and 3 bases from J; bases unmatched to any gene: 2. CDR3 loop: CASSQGQGHYGYTF. The CDR3 coding sequence is TGCGCCAGCAGCCAAGGACAGGGTCACTATGGCTACACCTTC.

This sequence joins TRBV30 and TRBJ2-3, with unresolved D. Germline V gene data show CDR1 as GTSNPN and CDR2 as SVGIG (reference sequence). CDR3 size: 12 residues. V was shortened by 4 bases and J by 4 bases, with 9 bases between the two germline ends. This chain's CDR3 is CAWNVGADTQYF. The CDR3 coding sequence is TGTGCCTGGAACGTAGGCGCAGATACGCAGTATTTT.

The chain links TRBV28 to TRBJ2-7; 7 nucleotides line up with TRBD1. The CDR3 spans 14 residues. CDR1 and CDR2 (germline): MDHEN, SYDVKM. Trimming at V came to 5 bases and at J to 2 bases, leaving 6 bases not matched to a gene. The CDR3 nucleotides read TGTGCCAGCAGTCTGCCGGGACAGACCTACGAGCAGTACTTC. This sequence encodes CASSLPGQTYEQYF.

The rearrangement links TRBV18 to TRBJ1-2; the D is unclear. Trimming took off 3 bases at V and 3 bases at J, with 20 bases between the two ends. In germline, CDR1 is KGHSH, CDR2 LQKENI. This CDR3 comprises 17 residues. The DNA of the CDR3 is TGTGCCAGCTCACCCCTCTTCCGGGCCGCGGTAGACTATGGCTACACCTTC. Translating it yields CASSPLFRAAVDYGYTF.

Worth noting for this clone: Only one base separates this from a far larger clonotype, so it likely reflects a read error. The conserved final phenylalanine or tryptophan is absent from the CDR3, which likely points to a read error. The gene calls are TRBV18 and TRBJ2-3; the D is unclear. The CDR3 runs 14 residues. Germline CDR1 and CDR2: KGHSH and LQKENI. The V and J ends lost 3 bases and 0 bases respectively, with 7 bases between them. The CDR3 loop reads CASSPEVSTDTQYL. Here the CDR3 DNA reads TGTGCCAGCTCACCCGAGGTGAGCACAGATACGCAGTATCTT.

As for this clone: The likely explanation is a read error, given a far larger clone one base away. V gene TRBV6-5 combines with J gene TRBJ2-7; 7 nucleotides align to TRBD1. Germline CDR1 is MNHEY and CDR2 is SVGAGI. The length of the CDR3 is 13 residues. CDR3 loop: CASSSWDSYEQDF. The DNA of the CDR3 is TGTGCCAGCAGCAGCTGGGACAGCTACGAGCAGGACTTC.

The chain joins TRBV28 to TRBJ1-1; the match to TRBD1 covers 8 bases. Unmatched junction bases numbered 7, after V lost 3 bases and J lost 1 base. The CDR3 has 16 residues. Germline CDR1 MDHEN, CDR2 SYDVKM. The CDR3 bases are TGTGCCAGCAGTTTCAGGGGGCCGGGGAGGAACACTGAAGCTTTCTTT. Residues: CASSFRGPGRNTEAFF. The variable domain in full, completed from reference TRBV28 and TRBJ1-1, reads DVKVTQSSRYLVKRTGEKVFLECVQDMDHENMFWYRQDPGLGLRLIYFSYDVKMKEKGDIPEGYSVSREKKERFSLILESASTNQTSMYLCASSFRGPGRNTEAFFGQGTRLTVV.

V is TRBV11-2 and J is TRBJ2-1; TRBD2 aligns across 14 bases. The CDR3 has 16 amino acids. V dropped 5 bases and J dropped 7; count of bases not matched to a gene: 7. Per germline, CDR1 SGHAT and CDR2 FQNNGV. DNA of the CDR3: TGTGCCAGCAGCGCCCAAGGACTAGCGGGAGGTAATGAGCAGTTCTTC. Translating gives CASSAQGLAGGNEQFF. Using reference TRBV11-2 and TRBJ2-1 for the parts outside the CDR3, the full variable domain is EAGVAQSPRYKIIEKRQSVAFWCNPISGHATLYWYQQILGQGPKLLIQFQNNGVVDDSQLPKDRFSAERLKGVDSTLKIQPAKLEDSAVYLCASSAQGLAGGNEQFFGPGTRLTVL.

This chain uses TRBV9 with TRBJ2-1; the match to TRBD2 covers 8 bases. The CDR3 contains 16 residues. Germline lookup yields CDR1 SGDLS and CDR2 YYNGEE. V shed 0 bases, J shed 6 bases, and the junction held 8 bases outside the gene matches. The CDR3 DNA reads TGTGCCAGCAGCGTAGTGGGCGGGAGGACCATCAATGAGCAGTTCTTC. Its translation is CASSVVGGRTINEQFF. The full variable domain, with the rest looked up from reference TRBV9 and TRBJ2-1, is DSGVTQTPKHLITATGQRVTLRCSPRSGDLSVYWYQQSLDQGLQFLIQYYNGEERAKGNILERFSAQQFPDLHSELNLSSLELGDSALYFCASSVVGGRTINEQFFGPGTRLTVL.

This chain joins TRBV7-9 and TRBJ2-6; no firm D call. Trimming left V 1 base short and J 4 bases short, with 11 bases between. Germline V gene lookup returns CDR1 SEHNR and CDR2 FQNEAQ (reference sequence). This CDR3 has 16 residues. CDR3 DNA sequence: TGTGCCAGCAGCTTAGTTTCTCCCTCAGGGGCCAACGTCCTGACTTTC. It yields the protein CASSLVSPSGANVLTF.

This clone occurred a few times. A far larger clone lies a single base away; this is likely a read error. V gene TRBV11-2 combines with J gene TRBJ2-3, with D uncertain. The germline V gene has CDR1 SGHAT and CDR2 FQNNGV. This CDR3 has 13 amino acids. Trimming left V 1 base short and J 6 bases short, with 8 bases between. The CDR3: CASSLGRQDTQYF. CDR3 DNA sequence: TGTGCCAGCAGCTTAGGGCGGCAGGATACGCAGTATTTT. Supplemented by reference TRBV11-2 and TRBJ2-3, the full variable domain reads EAGVAQSPRYKIIEKRQSVAFWCNPISGHATLYWYQQILGQGPKLLIQFQNNGVVDDSQLPKDRFSAERLKGVDSTLKIQPAKLEDSAVYLCASSLGRQDTQYFGPGTRLTVL.

This rearrangement joins TRBV7-9 to TRBJ1-1; D not resolved. Germline V lookup: CDR1 SEHNR, CDR2 FQNEAQ (reference sequence). This CDR3 is 14 amino acids long. V dropped 1 base and J dropped 1 base, with 7 bases sitting between them. CDR3 DNA sequence: TGTGCCAGCAGCTTAGAGAGCGGGAACACTGAAGCTTTCTTT. This sequence encodes CASSLESGNTEAFF.

Comment on this clone: A far bigger clonotype differs at one base, so this is likely a read error. The genes are TRBV29-1 and TRBJ2-1; 8 bases agree with TRBD2. Germline V gives CDR1 SQVTM, CDR2 ANQGSEA. The CDR3 is 11 amino acids. The CDR3 protein is CSAGGINEQLF. The CDR3 DNA sequence: TGCAGTGCGGGAGGTATAAATGAGCAGCTCTTC.

V and J are TRBV30 and TRBJ2-6; a possible D gene is TRBD2 (6 bases). The germline V gene has CDR1 GTSNPN and CDR2 SVGIG (reference sequence). The CDR3 extends over 15 amino acids. V lost 0 bases and J lost 4, with 10 bases in between. The CDR3 nucleotides are TGTGCCTGGAGTGTAGGGAGGAGCGGGGCCAACGTCCTGACTTTC. It is translated as CAWSVGRSGANVLTF.

On this clone: This sample also contains other DNA sequences that code for the same CDR3. V gene TRBV7-6 combines with J gene TRBJ2-2; a possible D gene is TRBD1 (6 bases). The germline V and J ends were trimmed by 0 bases and 2 bases, with 7 bases remaining between them. Per germline, CDR1 SGHVS and CDR2 FNYEAQ. The CDR3 is 15 amino acids. The CDR3 is CASSLAGGNTGELFF. CDR3 coding DNA: TGTGCCAGCAGCTTAGCAGGGGGTAACACCGGGGAGCTGTTTTTT.

The chain recombines TRBV4-1 with TRBJ1-3; no clear D. Trimming cost V 4 bases and J 4 bases, with 14 bases left between them. Germline lookup yields CDR1 MGHRA and CDR2 YSYEKL. The CDR3 contains 15 residues. CDR3 in DNA: TGCGCCAGCAGCCTCCTAGGAGTATGGGGAAACACCATATATTTT. Its protein is CASSLLGVWGNTIYF.

The gene calls are TRBV5-6 and TRBJ2-3; D tentatively fits TRBD1 or TRBD2 (6 bases each). Trimming removed 6 bases at V and 12 bases at J, with 17 bases between. Germline CDR1 and CDR2: SGHDT and YYEEEE. The CDR3 is 12 residues long. CDR3 sequence reads: CASIRGGGSQYF. CDR3 in DNA: TGTGCCAGCATCAGGGGTGGAGGGAGTCAGTATTTT.

This clone has more than one count but fewer than ten. At one end the junction does not follow the germline gene, possibly because of a read error. The chain joins TRBV18 to TRBJ2-7; 9 bases agree with TRBD2. Germline loops: CDR1 KGHSH, CDR2 LQKENI. This CDR3 region has 11 residues. CDR3 loop: CASSPKREENF. CDR3 coding DNA: TGTGCCAGCTCACCAAAGCGGGAGGAAAACTTC.

The chain joins TRBV27 to TRBJ1-4, with D perhaps TRBD1 (6 bases). The CDR3 contains 15 residues. Trimming stripped 7 bases from V and 4 bases from J, with 16 bases between. Germline-derived CDR1 and CDR2 are MNHEY and SMNVEV (reference sequence). CDR3 region: CASKRGTYLNEKLFF. The CDR3 nucleotides read TGTGCCAGCAAGCGCGGGACATACCTTAATGAAAAACTGTTTTTT. The complete variable domain, with remaining parts taken from reference TRBV27 and TRBJ1-4, reads EAQVTQNPRYLITVTGKKLTVTCSQNMNHEYMSWYRQDPGLGLRQIYYSMNVEVTDKGDVPEGYKVSRKEKRNFPLILESPSPNQTSLYFCASKRGTYLNEKLFFGSGTQLSVL.

This chain uses TRBV11-3 with TRBJ2-2, with D uncertain. The germline CDR1 and CDR2 sequences are SGHNT and YENEEA. Trimming stripped 3 bases from V and 8 bases from J, with 10 bases between. The CDR3 is 13 residues long. CDR3 bases: TGTGCCAGCAGCTTGAACCGGATGGGGGAGCTGTTTTTT. Encoded protein: CASSLNRMGELFF.

V is TRBV7-9 and J is TRBJ2-3; D is unresolved. Per germline, CDR1 SEHNR and CDR2 FQNEAQ (reference sequence). There are 14 residues in the CDR3. Trimming took 5 bases from V and 3 from J, leaving 12 bases between them. The CDR3 DNA reads TGTGCCAGCAGCAAAGGCGGCACGACAGATACGCAGTATTTT. This gives the protein CASSKGGTTDTQYF.

The rearrangement uses TRBV5-4 and TRBJ1-1; 7 nucleotides line up with TRBD1. The CDR3 spans 14 residues. Trimming cost V 0 bases and J 6 bases; bases outside gene matches: 5. Germline V lookup: CDR1 SGHNT, CDR2 YYREEE (reference sequence). CDR3 amino acids: CASSLGTGAAEAFF. In DNA, the CDR3 is TGTGCCAGCAGCTTGGGTACAGGGGCTGCTGAAGCTTTCTTT.